The rows below give T cell receptor beta chains drawn from one sample of a study of blood T cell repertoires in COVID-19. Some clones are missing from TCRdb's copy, which holds only in-frame ones; the method was immunoSEQ multiplex PCR. The table lists 250,000 to 350,000 clones, over 80% of them singletons. Sample: peripheral blood. Source of these receptors: a woman between 45 and 65 years old with COVID-19, enrolled during active disease. The CDR3 runs from the conserved cysteine through the conserved F or W. The order of the fields is CDR3 DNA, CDR3 protein, D gene, J gene, CDR3 length, V gene. The D gene is left open where the match is weak.

TGTGCCTGGAACCGACAGGGCGCGAACACCGGGGAGCTGTTTTTT CAWNRQGANTGELFF TRBD1 TRBJ2-2 15 TRBV30
TGTGCCAGCAGTGAGTTACAGGGGAGCTCCTACGAGCAGTACTTC CASSELQGSSYEQYF TRBD1 TRBJ2-7 15 TRBV6-1
TGTGCCAGTAGTTTTGACAGGGCGTCTTGGGAGCAGTACTTC CASSFDRASWEQYF TRBD1 TRBJ2-7 14 TRBV19
TGCGCCAGCAGCTTCACGCCCGCGGATGGGTCTGGAAACACCATATATTTT CASSFTPADGSGNTIYF NA TRBJ1-3 17 TRBV5-1
TGTGCCAGCAGCTCCGGGACAGGCTCCTACGAGCAGTACTTC CASSSGTGSYEQYF TRBD1 TRBJ2-7 14 TRBV6-5
TGTGCCAGCAGCCAGGACTTGCTCTATTCACCCCTCCACTTT CASSQDLLYSPLHF NA TRBJ1-6 14 TRBV3-1/TRBV3-2
TGTGCCAGCAGCCCTCCTCGGGGGAGGGCTTTGAACAATGAGCAGTTCTTC CASSPPRGRALNNEQFF TRBD2 TRBJ2-1 17 TRBV14
TGTGCCAGCAGTTTGTACAGGACCCCCACAACTAATGAAAAACTGTTTTTT CASSLYRTPTTNEKLFF NA TRBJ1-4 17 TRBV27
TGCGCCAGCAGCTGGACTAGCGCCCAGGGGGACGAGCAGTACTTC CASSWTSAQGDEQYF TRBD2 TRBJ2-7 15 TRBV5-1
TGTGCCAGCAGCTACCGGTCCCGAGCGGGCATGAACACTGAAGCTTTCTTT CASSYRSRAGMNTEAFF NA TRBJ1-1 17 TRBV13